The 13 T cell receptor beta chains listed next were all sequenced from one sample in a study of Tregs in tolerant kidney transplant recipients. Assay: immunoSEQ multiplex PCR; the TCRdb copy retains only in-frame clones and omits some. The profile covers 60,000 or so clones, with around 85% appearing a single time and 2.1% taken by the ten largest. Sequencing was performed on Tregs from blood, taken before the transplant. These receptors were obtained from a human donor who received a combined kidney and bone marrow transplant.

The chain uses TRBV6-5 and TRBJ1-4; unclear D gene. Between the trimmed V and J ends, which lost 6 bases and 8 bases, there was a span of 13 bases. The length of the CDR3 is 13 residues. CDR1 is MNHEY and CDR2 is SVGAGI in the germline V gene. The CDR3 sequence: CASRTRTGEKLFF. The CDR3 DNA is TGTGCCAGCAGAACAAGGACTGGGGAAAAACTGTTTTTT.

The gene calls are TRBV27 and TRBJ2-7; 7 nucleotides line up with TRBD1. This CDR3 contains 14 residues. The germline V gene has CDR1 MNHEY and CDR2 SMNVEV (reference sequence). J lost 2 bases, V lost 6 bases, and 7 bases had no gene match. In DNA form, the CDR3 reads TGTGCCAGCAGCCAAAAGGGGGCCGCCTACGAGCAGTACTTC. Translation: CASSQKGAAYEQYF.

The chain joins TRBV12-5 to TRBJ1-1; D possibly corresponds to TRBD1 (5 bases). Between the trimmed V and J ends, which lost 0 bases and 1 base, there was a span of 9 bases. The CDR3 consists of 15 residues. The germline CDR1 and CDR2 sequences are LGHNT and FRNRAP. As DNA, the CDR3 is TGTGCTAGTGGTTTGGTACTGACAGAGAACACTGAAGCTTTCTTT. This gives the protein CASGLVLTENTEAFF. Full variable domain (rest looked up from reference TRBV12-5 and TRBJ1-1): DARVTQTPRHKVTEMGQEVTMRCQPILGHNTVFWYRQTMMQGLELLAYFRNRAPLDDSGMPKDRFSAEMPDATLATLKIQPSEPRDSAVYFCASGLVLTENTEAFFGQGTRLTVV.

This clone is medium-sized within its sample. V is TRBV6-6 and J is TRBJ2-7; 8 nucleotides line up with TRBD1. This CDR3 has 16 amino acids. Trimming took 2 bases from V and 3 from J; bases not matched to a gene: 9. Per the germline V gene, CDR1 is MNHNY and CDR2 is SVGAGI (reference sequence). The CDR3 region has the DNA TGTGCCAGCAGTTACCTTCGTAAGACAGGGGACTACGAGCAGTACTTC. Protein product: CASSYLRKTGDYEQYF.

The V and J genes are TRBV11-2 and TRBJ2-5, with D possibly being TRBD1 (5 bases). The J call may be mistaken, given a closer DNA end match to TRBJ2-7. The CDR3 spans 17 residues. The germline V gene has CDR1 SGHAT and CDR2 FQNNGV. As DNA, the CDR3 is TGTGCCAGCAGCTTAGGAAGGAGCAGGGTGGATCCCTACGAGCAGTACTTC. It specifies CASSLGRSRVDPYEQYF.

This clone has a handful of counts. The chain links TRBV15 to TRBJ1-5; TRBD1 might be the D (5 bases). V was pared by 1 base and J by 4 bases, with 8 bases between. CDR3 length: 14 residues. Germline V gives CDR1 LNHNV, CDR2 YYDKDF (reference sequence). As DNA, the CDR3 is TGTGCCACCAGCAGAGGGGGGGGGAATCAGCCCCAGCATTTT. Translated, it gives CATSRGGGNQPQHF.

The chain links TRBV19 to TRBJ1-1, with 10 bases identical to TRBD1. J lost 4 bases, V lost 6 bases, and 5 bases had no gene match. The CDR3 loop spans 14 amino acids. Per the germline V gene, CDR1 is LNHDA and CDR2 is SQIVND (reference sequence). CDR3 nucleotides: TGTGCCAGTAGACGACAGGGGGCGAGCACTGAAGCTTTCTTT. Translating it yields CASRRQGASTEAFF.

The V and J genes are TRBV18 and TRBJ2-7; the match to TRBD2 covers 10 bases. Germline CDR1 is KGHSH and CDR2 is LQKENI. The CDR3 loop spans 16 amino acids. After removal of 2 bases from V and 0 bases from J, the junction contained 4 bases not matched to a gene. CDR3 DNA sequence: TGTGCCAGCTCACCAAGGGCTAGCGGGGGCTCCTACGAGCAGTACTTC. It is translated as CASSPRASGGSYEQYF.

Note on this clone: No conserved phenylalanine or tryptophan ends this CDR3, so it is likely a read error. The DNA is left out, because the CDR3 cannot be placed on it with certainty; the CDR3 is given as TCRdb lists it. This chain links TRBV11-3 with TRBJ2-7; TRBD2 is taken as the D call from the table, unchecked against the DNA. Both ends counted, the CDR3 spans 11 residues. Germline V CDR1 and CDR2: SGHNT, YENEEA. CDR3 sequence: CASSLDAGQLP.

V gene TRBV28 combines with J gene TRBJ1-2; D perhaps matches TRBD1 (5 bases). Germline CDR1 and CDR2: MDHEN and SYDVKM. This CDR3 spans 15 amino acids. V shed 5 bases and J shed 0 bases, with 13 bases lying between them. The CDR3, as DNA: TGTGCCAGCAGTGCGGGACCGATAACTAACTATGGCTACACCTTC. It specifies CASSAGPITNYGYTF.

This clone has a handful of counts. CDR3 sequence reads: CASSSWTPIGNTIYF. The CDR3, as DNA: TGCGCCAGCAGCTCGTGGACACCGATTGGAAACACCATATATTTT. This chain connects TRBV5-1 to TRBJ1-3; tentative D call: TRBD1 (5 bases). The CDR3 totals 15 residues. CDR1 and CDR2 from the germline V gene are SGHRS and YFSETQ. The V and J ends lost 3 bases and 3 bases respectively, with 13 bases between them.

The gene calls are TRBV18 and TRBJ1-1; TRBD1 matches at 8 bases. The junction had 8 bases not matched to a gene; V was cut back by 3 bases and J by 5 bases. The CDR3 is made up of 15 amino acids. The germline CDR1 and CDR2 sequences are KGHSH and LQKENI. The CDR3: CASSPAQGEVTEAFF. CDR3 nucleotides: TGTGCCAGCTCACCTGCACAGGGGGAAGTAACTGAAGCTTTCTTT.

The chain joins TRBV5-4 to TRBJ1-2; no firm D call. The CDR3 has 13 amino acids. V was shortened by 2 bases and J by 6 bases, with 11 bases between the two germline ends. Germline CDR1 is SGHNT and CDR2 is YYREEE (reference sequence). CDR3 residues: CASSFLGVDGYTF. The CDR3 bases are TGTGCCAGCAGCTTCCTGGGTGTGGATGGCTACACCTTC.